These 21 T cell receptor beta chains share one sample of origin, sequenced in a study of blood T cell repertoires in COVID-19. Generated by immunoSEQ multiplex PCR, the TCRdb table keeps only in-frame clones and is missing some. The sample has roughly 110,000 clones, approximately 80% seen once. Sequencing was performed on peripheral blood. These receptors all stem from a woman in her sixties or seventies with acute or convalescent COVID-19.

The genes are TRBV7-9 and TRBJ1-6; 8 nucleotides align to TRBD1. The V and J ends lost 4 bases and 9 bases, in that order; junction bases with no gene match: 8. CDR3 size: 15 residues. The germline V gene has CDR1 SEHNR and CDR2 FQNEAQ (reference sequence). CDR3 residues: CASSSSDRDSSPLHF. The CDR3 DNA reads TGTGCCAGCAGCTCTTCGGACAGGGACTCTTCACCCCTCCACTTT.

The V call is TRBV19, the J call TRBJ2-1; 14 nucleotides agree with TRBD2. The ends lost 4 bases at V and 6 bases at J; junction bases unmatched: 8. The CDR3 runs to 17 residues. Germline assignment: CDR1 LNHDA and CDR2 SQIVND (reference sequence). The CDR3 DNA is TGTGCCAGTAGTAGGGGGACTAGCGGGAGAGGAGGCAATGAGCAGTTCTTC. Its translation: CASSRGTSGRGGNEQFF.

The rearrangement links TRBV6-1 to TRBJ1-5, with TRBD1 as a possible D gene (6 bases). CDR1 MNHNS and CDR2 SASEGT come from the germline V gene. V lost 2 bases, J lost 6 bases, and 14 bases lay in between. CDR3 size: 15 residues. The CDR3 spells CASSEPRRGGQPQHF. CDR3 coding DNA: TGTGCCAGCAGTGAACCTCGCAGAGGGGGTCAGCCCCAGCATTTT.

The chain carries TRBV5-1 and TRBJ1-5, with 10 bases matching TRBD1. Losses at the gene ends were 4 bases for V and 6 bases for J; bases not matched to a gene: 10. Per the germline V gene, CDR1 is SGHRS and CDR2 is YFSETQ. CDR3 length equals 16 residues. CDR3 sequence (DNA): TGCGCCAGCAGCGACGGGGACAGGGGCGGGATTCAGCCCCAGCATTTT. This gives the protein CASSDGDRGGIQPQHF.

This chain uses TRBV14 with TRBJ2-1; D uncertain. From germline, CDR1 is SGHDN and CDR2 FVKESK. The CDR3 length is 11 residues. V lost 5 bases and J lost 8, with 7 bases in between. The DNA of the CDR3 is TGTGCCAGCAGCTTAAGCTATGAGCAGTTCTTC. Protein product: CASSLSYEQFF.

This chain joins TRBV28 and TRBJ2-7, with 7 bases aligning to TRBD1. The CDR3 loop spans 14 amino acids. Germline CDR1 reads MDHEN; CDR2 reads SYDVKM. The junction had 8 bases not matched to a gene; V was cut back by 6 bases and J by 3 bases. CDR3 loop: CASSKIRTGYEQYF. In DNA form, the CDR3 reads TGTGCCAGCAGCAAGATAAGGACAGGCTACGAGCAGTACTTC.

This chain joins TRBV29-1 and TRBJ1-2, with D unclear. V was clipped by 3 bases and J by 6 bases, with 11 bases between them. From germline, CDR1 is SQVTM and CDR2 ANQGSEA. The CDR3 spans 12 residues. For the CDR3, the DNA is TGCAGCGTTGAGGAGACCGCAGATGGCTACACCTTC. Protein sequence: CSVEETADGYTF.

Of note for this clone: Different DNA sequences within this sample yield the same CDR3. The gene calls are TRBV5-1 and TRBJ2-5; tentatively, D is TRBD1 (5 bases). Between the trimmed V and J ends, which lost 0 bases and 1 base, there was a span of 7 bases. Germline values: CDR1 SGHRS, CDR2 YFSETQ. CDR3 length: 14 amino acids. CDR3 in DNA: TGCGCCAGCAGCTTGGAGGGGCGCCAAGAGACCCAGTACTTC. It yields the protein CASSLEGRQETQYF.

This clone was found once. The chain links TRBV9 to TRBJ1-1; D call uncertain. The CDR3 spans 16 residues. Trimming took off 0 bases at V and 3 bases at J, with 15 bases between the two ends. Germline CDR1 is SGDLS and CDR2 is YYNGEE. The CDR3 loop is CASSVEGAGMDTEAFF. CDR3 in DNA: TGTGCCAGCAGCGTAGAGGGTGCGGGGATGGACACTGAAGCTTTCTTT.

CDR3 coding DNA: TGCAGTGCTAGTAATGCAGATAACTATGGCTACACCTTC. Translated: CSASNADNYGYTF. This rearrangement joins TRBV20-1 to TRBJ1-2; D is unresolved. The CDR3 extends over 13 amino acids. CDR1 is DFQATT, CDR2 SNEGSKA, per germline (reference sequence). V was clipped by 3 bases and J by 1 base, with 9 bases between them.

The J gene is TRBJ1-2, the V gene TRBV28; D not resolved. Germline CDR1 is MDHEN and CDR2 is SYDVKM. This CDR3 is 14 amino acids long. The ends were cut back, 6 bases at V and 7 bases at J, with 18 bases in the middle. Here the CDR3 DNA reads TGTGCCAGCAGCACCCTGGAAGGACGGGGTGGCTACACCTTC. This gives the protein CASSTLEGRGGYTF.

The genes are TRBV19 and TRBJ1-5, with D perhaps matching TRBD1 (6 bases). V was cut by 4 bases and J by 5 bases, with 18 bases left in between. CDR3 size: 16 residues. Germline values: CDR1 LNHDA, CDR2 SQIVND (reference sequence). This chain's CDR3 is CASSTPTGSGYQPQHF. CDR3 nucleotides: TGTGCCAGTAGTACCCCCACAGGGAGTGGCTATCAGCCCCAGCATTTT.

This clone has only one observation. The chain couples TRBV15 to TRBJ2-3; a weak D match, TRBD2 (6 bases). CDR1 LNHNV and CDR2 YYDKDF come from the germline V gene (reference sequence). Trimming removed 5 bases at V and 1 base at J, with 7 bases between. The CDR3 sequence is 13 residues long. CDR3 coding DNA: TGTGCCACCAGCCGCGGGGGCACAGATACGCAGTATTTT. It yields the protein CATSRGGTDTQYF.

The genes are TRBV15 and TRBJ2-1; weak D call: TRBD2 (6 bases). This CDR3 comprises 15 residues. V lost 3 bases to trimming and J lost 3 bases, with 12 bases between them. Germline values: CDR1 LNHNV, CDR2 YYDKDF (reference sequence). CDR3 bases: TGTGCCACCAGCAGCTTCGGGGACTTCTACAATGAGCAGTTCTTC. This translates into CATSSFGDFYNEQFF. The full variable domain, with the rest looked up from reference TRBV15 and TRBJ2-1, is DAMVIQNPRYQVTQFGKPVTLSCSQTLNHNVMYWYQQKSSQAPKLLFHYYDKDFNNEADTPDNFQSRRPNTSFCFLDIRSPGLGDTAMYLCATSSFGDFYNEQFFGPGTRLTVL.

The chain combines TRBV11-3 with TRBJ1-2; tentative D call: TRBD1 (5 bases). The CDR3 has 13 amino acids. Germline values: CDR1 SGHNT, CDR2 YENEEA. V shed 1 base and J shed 12 bases, with 15 bases lying between them. The CDR3 sequence: CASSLAGHKPDTF. CDR3 DNA: TGTGCCAGCAGCTTAGCTGGACATAAGCCTGACACCTTC.

The chain uses TRBV4-1 and TRBJ2-5; a possible D gene is TRBD1 (5 bases). Trimming took off 1 base at V and 4 bases at J, with 16 bases between the two ends. Germline V lookup: CDR1 MGHRA, CDR2 YSYEKL. CDR3 size: 16 residues. The CDR3 spells CASSQAGHRQGETQYF. As DNA, the CDR3 is TGCGCCAGCAGCCAAGCCGGACATCGGCAGGGAGAGACCCAGTACTTC.

This clone occurred once. CDR3 nucleotides: TGCGCCAGCAGCCGATGGGCGATAGACAGGGGAAGCAATCAGCCCCAGCATTTT. Translating gives CASSRWAIDRGSNQPQHF. The gene calls are TRBV4-1 and TRBJ1-5; 8 nucleotides align to TRBD1. Germline lookup yields CDR1 MGHRA and CDR2 YSYEKL. This CDR3 has 18 amino acids. V lost 4 bases to trimming and J lost 1 base; unmatched junction nucleotides: 12.

This clone was seen a few times. The chain has TRBV10-3 and TRBJ2-7, with 7 bases identical to TRBD1. The CDR3 runs to 13 residues. Germline lookup yields CDR1 ENHRY and CDR2 SYGVKD. Germline trimming cut 5 bases from V and 7 bases from J; bases unmatched to any gene: 8. The CDR3, as DNA: TGTGCCATCAGTTCCGGGACAGAGGGGGAGCAGTACTTC. As protein: CAISSGTEGEQYF.

This clone was counted between two and nine times. The chain recombines TRBV2 with TRBJ2-7; D gene unclear. The CDR3 contains 14 residues. Trimming removed 4 bases at V and 2 bases at J, with 12 bases between. Germline-derived CDR1 and CDR2 are SNHLY and FYNNEI. CDR3 amino acids: CASSGRLITYEQYF. The CDR3 nucleotides read TGTGCCAGCAGTGGACGACTTATTACCTACGAGCAGTACTTC.

The chain recombines TRBV18 with TRBJ2-1, with TRBD2 as a possible D gene (5 bases). Trimming removed 0 bases from V and 2 bases from J, with 8 bases in between. The CDR3 has 15 residues. Germline CDR1 reads KGHSH; CDR2 reads LQKENI. CDR3 protein: CASSPPNGAYNEQFF. Written as DNA, the CDR3 is TGTGCCAGCTCACCACCCAACGGGGCCTACAATGAGCAGTTCTTC.

V and J are TRBV25-1 and TRBJ2-1; 9 bases agree with TRBD2. V gave up 4 bases and J gave up 4 bases; unmatched junction bases: 14. CDR1 MGHDK and CDR2 SYGVNS come from the germline V gene. The CDR3 covers 18 residues. The CDR3 loop reads CASSGGGGRAWAYNEQFF. CDR3 coding DNA: TGTGCCAGCAGTGGGGGTGGCGGGAGGGCGTGGGCGTACAATGAGCAGTTCTTC.